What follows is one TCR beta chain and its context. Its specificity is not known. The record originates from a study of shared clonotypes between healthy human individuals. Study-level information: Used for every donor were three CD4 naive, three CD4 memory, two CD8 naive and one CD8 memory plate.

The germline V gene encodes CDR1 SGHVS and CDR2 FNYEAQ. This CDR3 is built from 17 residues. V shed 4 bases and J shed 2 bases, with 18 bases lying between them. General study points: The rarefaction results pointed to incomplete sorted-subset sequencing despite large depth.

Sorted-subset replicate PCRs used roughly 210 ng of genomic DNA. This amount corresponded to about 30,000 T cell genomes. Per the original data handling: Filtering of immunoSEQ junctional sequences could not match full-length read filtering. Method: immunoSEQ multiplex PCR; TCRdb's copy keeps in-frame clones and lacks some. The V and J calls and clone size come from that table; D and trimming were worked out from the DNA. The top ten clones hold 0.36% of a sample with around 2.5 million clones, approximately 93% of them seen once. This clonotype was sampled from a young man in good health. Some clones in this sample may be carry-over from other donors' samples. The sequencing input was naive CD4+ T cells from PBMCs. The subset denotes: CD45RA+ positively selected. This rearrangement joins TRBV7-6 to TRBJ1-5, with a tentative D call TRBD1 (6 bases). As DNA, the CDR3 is TGTGCCAGCAGCTCGATCCCCCCAGGGGCTGGCAATCAGCCCCAGCATTTT. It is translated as CASSSIPPGAGNQPQHF.